This TCR beta chain was identified during a study of T cells in Graves' hyperthyroidism and ophthalmopathy. TCR beta CDR3 sequences were amplified from RNA transcripts. HTBI primers drove first-round RT-PCR of the TCR CDR3. TCRdb re-called the multiplex PCR reads through MiXCR, storing one row per CDR3 protein. The sample gives about 550,000 distinct CDR3 sequences, around 20% of which show up once; around a quarter is in the top ten. General study points: Model predictions of ophthalmopathy came a median 6.5 months before onset.

The germline V gene has CDR1 MNHEY and CDR2 SMNVEV (reference sequence). This CDR3 region has 14 residues. V lost 6 bases to trimming and J lost 0 bases, with 12 bases between them. This clonotype was seen repeatedly, ten times or more. Its antigen is undetermined. This receptor was obtained from a man between 18 and 35 years old with Graves' hyperthyroidism. The V gene is TRBV27, the J gene TRBJ2-7, with D possibly TRBD1 on 6 matching bases. Sample: blood. The CDR3 coding sequence is TGTGCCAGCAGAACCAAGGGGGACTCCTACGAGCAGTACTTC. Translating it yields CASRTKGDSYEQYF.